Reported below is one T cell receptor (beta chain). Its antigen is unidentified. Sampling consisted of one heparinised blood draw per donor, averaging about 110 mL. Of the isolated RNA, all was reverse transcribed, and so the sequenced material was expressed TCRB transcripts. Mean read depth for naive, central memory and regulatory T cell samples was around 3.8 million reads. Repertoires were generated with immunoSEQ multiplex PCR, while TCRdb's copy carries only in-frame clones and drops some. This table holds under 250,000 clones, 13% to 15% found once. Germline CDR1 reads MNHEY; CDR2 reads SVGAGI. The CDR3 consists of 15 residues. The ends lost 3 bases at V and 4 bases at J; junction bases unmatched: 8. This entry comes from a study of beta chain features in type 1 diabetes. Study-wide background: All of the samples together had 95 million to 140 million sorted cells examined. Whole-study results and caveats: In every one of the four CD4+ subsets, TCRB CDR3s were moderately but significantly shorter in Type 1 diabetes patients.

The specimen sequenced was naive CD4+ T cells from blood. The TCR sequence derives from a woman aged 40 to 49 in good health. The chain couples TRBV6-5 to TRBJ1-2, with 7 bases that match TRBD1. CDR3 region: CASSYSPQGGYGYTF. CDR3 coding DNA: TGTGCCAGCAGTTATAGTCCCCAGGGGGGCTATGGCTACACCTTC.